The 14 T cell receptor beta chains listed next were all sequenced from one sample in a study of CXCR3-negative and CXCR3-positive naive CD8 T cells. The TRB libraries of cDNA were built by UMI-labeled 5' RACE. Following a re-call of the 5' RACE reads, TCRdb has one entry per CDR3 protein and lacks DNA. The data show under 9,500 distinct CDR3 sequences, and the top ten clones hold 1% to 1.4%. The sequenced material came from naive CXCR3- CD8+ T cells from blood. Subset in this sample: CD45RO-CCR7+CD27+CD95- naive CD8+ T cells lacking CXCR3 (TNR3-). All receptors come from a human donor in good health. Some clones in this sample may be carry-over from other donors' samples.

The chain joins TRBV29-1 to TRBJ2-1; TCRdb's D call, TRBD2, is unchecked because there is no DNA. CDR1 and CDR2 from the germline V gene are SQVTM and ANQGSEA. This CDR3 is built from 17 residues. CDR3: CSVEDLSSGSPYNEQFF.

Its frequency marks this clonotype as medium-sized. The genes are TRBV11-2 and TRBJ2-1; TCRdb returns TRBD2, unconfirmable since there is no DNA. Germline CDR1 reads SGHAT; CDR2 reads FQNNGV. There are 18 residues in the CDR3. The CDR3 sequence: CASSFGLAGVRSYNEQFF.

The chain joins TRBV6-2 or TRBV6-3 to TRBJ2-1; lacking DNA, the TRBD2 call made by TCRdb goes unchecked. From germline, CDR1 is MNHEY and CDR2 SVGEGT. The CDR3 is 14 amino acids. The CDR3 loop reads CASSLAYRNNEQFF.

By frequency, this clonotype is medium-sized. The chain carries TRBV12-5 and TRBJ2-1; the D call of TRBD2 rests on TCRdb alone, since no DNA is present to check it. CDR3 length equals 17 residues. Germline loops: CDR1 LGHNT, CDR2 FRNRAP. The CDR3 reads CASGLVPSSGGSNEQFF.

This clonotype ranks as medium-sized in terms of frequency. The rearrangement links TRBV28 to TRBJ2-1; TCRdb outputs TRBD1, but without DNA this stays unchecked. From germline, CDR1 is MDHEN and CDR2 SYDVKM. The CDR3 has 16 amino acids. The CDR3 here is CASSGDSLSSYNEQFF.

By frequency, this clonotype is medium-sized. V usage is TRBV4-1 and J usage is TRBJ2-3; checking the TCRdb D call of TRBD2 is not possible without DNA. CDR3 length: 16 residues. Germline V CDR1 and CDR2: MGHRA, YSYEKL. CDR3 sequence: CASSQEGLAASDTQYF.

Considering frequency, this clonotype is medium-sized. This sequence joins TRBV11-2 and TRBJ2-1; checking the TCRdb D call of TRBD1 is not possible without DNA. Germline CDR1 and CDR2: SGHAT and FQNNGV. This CDR3 comprises 13 residues. CDR3 protein: CASSGQGWNEQFF.

This clonotype is medium-sized by frequency. The chain couples TRBV12-3 or TRBV12-4 to TRBJ2-1; checking the TCRdb D call of TRBD2 is not possible without DNA. The CDR3 is made up of 18 amino acids. CDR3 in amino acids: CASSSTTGGPSSYNEQFF.

Frequency places this clonotype as medium-sized. The rearrangement uses TRBV7-9 and TRBJ2-1; TCRdb indicates TRBD2, and absent DNA this call remains unverified. CDR1 is SEHNR and CDR2 is FQNEAQ in the germline V gene (reference sequence). The CDR3 totals 13 residues. This CDR3 is CASSRSTSEYQFF.

The chain combines TRBV3-1 with TRBJ2-1; TCRdb lists TRBD2, though no DNA is available to test this call. Germline CDR1 and CDR2: LGHDT and YNNKEL (reference sequence). The CDR3 has 15 residues. This CDR3 is CASTRTGLAGNEQFF.

The chain joins TRBV27 to TRBJ2-7. CDR1 MNHEY and CDR2 SMNVEV come from the germline V gene (reference sequence). This CDR3 is 15 amino acids long. The CDR3: CASSLTAEHSYEQYF.

The J gene is TRBJ2-1, the V gene TRBV19; TCRdb's D call, TRBD1, is unchecked because there is no DNA. The CDR3 is 15 residues long. Germline V gene data show CDR1 as LNHDA and CDR2 as SQIVND (reference sequence). Here the CDR3 reads CASSIDPGTRDEQFF.

CDR3 sequence: CATSGESAGQETQYF. This chain joins TRBV15 and TRBJ2-5; TCRdb selects TRBD2, and the lack of DNA leaves this call unchecked. Germline loops: CDR1 LNHNV, CDR2 YYDKDF (reference sequence). This CDR3 is built from 15 residues.

This clonotype is called medium-sized (0.01 to 0.1%) based on its frequency. V gene TRBV20-1 combines with J gene TRBJ2-1; TCRdb's assignment of TRBD1 cannot be checked, as there is no DNA. CDR1 is DFQATT, CDR2 SNEGSKA, per germline (reference sequence). The CDR3 consists of 11 residues. CDR3 residues: CSPLGGNEQFF.